Only one count was recorded for the clone carrying this T cell receptor (beta chain). The V end lost 5 bases, the J end lost 3 bases, and 20 bases lay between the germline ends. The CDR3 length is 16 residues. The germline V gene encodes CDR1 SGHVS and CDR2 FNYEAQ. The data were taken from a study of blood T cell repertoires in COVID-19. About the research overall: Samples taken during acute and convalescent COVID-19 were collected in the United States, Italy and Spain. T cells, B-cell-depleted T cells, or PBMCs provided the cDNA or gDNA that served as material.

As originally analysed: It was from reference gene primer amplification that nucleated cell counts were estimated. Using immunoSEQ multiplex PCR, the repertoire was profiled, and TCRdb retains in-frame clones only, with some absent. V and J calls and clone size are copied from that table; D and trimming were computed from the DNA. The sample lists about 100,000 clones, roughly 92% seen once, with under 7.5% in the top ten. This receptor was taken from a man aged 65 to 79 with acute or convalescent COVID-19. The rearrangement links TRBV7-6 to TRBJ2-7, with D possibly TRBD2 on 6 matching bases. Sequencing was done on a sample of peripheral blood. The CDR3 sequence: CASSLGMGGLGYEQYF. CDR3 bases: TGTGCCAGCAGCCTAGGCATGGGGGGTCTTGGCTACGAGCAGTACTTC.